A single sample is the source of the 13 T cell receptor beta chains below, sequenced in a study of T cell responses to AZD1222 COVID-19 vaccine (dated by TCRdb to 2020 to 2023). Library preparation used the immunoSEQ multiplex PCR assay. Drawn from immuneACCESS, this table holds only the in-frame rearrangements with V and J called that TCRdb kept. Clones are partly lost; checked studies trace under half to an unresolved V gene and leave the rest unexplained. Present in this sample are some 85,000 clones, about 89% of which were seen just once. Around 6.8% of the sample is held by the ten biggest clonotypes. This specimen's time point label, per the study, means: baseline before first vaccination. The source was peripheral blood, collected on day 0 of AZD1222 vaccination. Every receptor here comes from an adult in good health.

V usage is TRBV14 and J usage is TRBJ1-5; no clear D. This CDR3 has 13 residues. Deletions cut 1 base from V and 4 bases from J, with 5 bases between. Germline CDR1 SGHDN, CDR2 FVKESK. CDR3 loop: CASSQAINQPQHF. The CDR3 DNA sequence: TGTGCCAGCAGCCAAGCCATTAATCAGCCCCAGCATTTT.

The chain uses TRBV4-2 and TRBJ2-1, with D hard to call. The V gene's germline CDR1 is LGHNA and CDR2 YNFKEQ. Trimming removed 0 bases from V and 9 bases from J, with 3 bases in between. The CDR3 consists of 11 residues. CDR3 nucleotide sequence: TGTGCCAGCAGCCAAGACAGTGAGCAGTTCTTC. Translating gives CASSQDSEQFF.

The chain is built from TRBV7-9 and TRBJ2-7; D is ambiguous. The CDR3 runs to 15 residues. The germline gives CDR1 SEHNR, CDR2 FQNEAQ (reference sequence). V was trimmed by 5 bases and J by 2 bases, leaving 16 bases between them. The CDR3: CASSPDYATTYEQYF. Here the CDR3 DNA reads TGTGCCAGCAGCCCTGATTACGCAACGACCTACGAGCAGTACTTC.

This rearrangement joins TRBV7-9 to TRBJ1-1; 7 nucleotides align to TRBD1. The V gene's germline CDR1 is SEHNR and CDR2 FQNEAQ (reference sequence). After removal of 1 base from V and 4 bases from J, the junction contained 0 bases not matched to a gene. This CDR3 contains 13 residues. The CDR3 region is CASSLGQGTEAFF. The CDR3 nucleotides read TGTGCCAGCAGCTTAGGACAGGGCACTGAAGCTTTCTTT. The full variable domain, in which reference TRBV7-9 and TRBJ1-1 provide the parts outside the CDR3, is DTGVSQNPRHKITKRGQNVTFRCDPISEHNRLYWYRQTLGQGPEFLTYFQNEAQLEKSRLLSDRFSAERPKGSFSTLEIQRTEQGDSAMYLCASSLGQGTEAFFGQGTRLTVV.

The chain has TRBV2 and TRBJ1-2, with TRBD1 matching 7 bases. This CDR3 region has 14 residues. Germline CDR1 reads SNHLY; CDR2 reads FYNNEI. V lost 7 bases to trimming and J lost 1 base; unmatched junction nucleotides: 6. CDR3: CASKGQTVNYGYTF. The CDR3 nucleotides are TGTGCCAGCAAGGGACAGACCGTTAACTATGGCTACACCTTC.

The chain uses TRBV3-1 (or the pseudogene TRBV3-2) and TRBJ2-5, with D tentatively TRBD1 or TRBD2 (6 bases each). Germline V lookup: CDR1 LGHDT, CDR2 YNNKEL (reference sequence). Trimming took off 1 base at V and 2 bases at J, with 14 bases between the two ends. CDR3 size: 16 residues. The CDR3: CASSQARGTPQETQYF. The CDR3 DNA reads TGTGCCAGCAGCCAAGCAAGGGGGACTCCTCAAGAGACCCAGTACTTC.

The CDR3: CSASADNYGYTF. DNA for the CDR3: TGCAGTGCTAGTGCCGATAACTATGGCTACACCTTC. The chain links TRBV20-1 to TRBJ1-2; no firm D call. Germline values: CDR1 DFQATT, CDR2 SNEGSKA (reference sequence). This CDR3 is 12 amino acids long. Trimming took 3 bases from V and 1 from J, leaving 6 bases between them.

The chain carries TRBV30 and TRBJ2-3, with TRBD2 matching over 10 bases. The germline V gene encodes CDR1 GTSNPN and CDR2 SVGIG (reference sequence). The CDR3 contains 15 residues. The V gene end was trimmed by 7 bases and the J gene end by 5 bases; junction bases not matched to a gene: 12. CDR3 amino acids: CALSGVAGGRDTQYF. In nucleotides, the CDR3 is TGTGCCTTGAGCGGTGTAGCGGGAGGCAGAGATACGCAGTATTTT.

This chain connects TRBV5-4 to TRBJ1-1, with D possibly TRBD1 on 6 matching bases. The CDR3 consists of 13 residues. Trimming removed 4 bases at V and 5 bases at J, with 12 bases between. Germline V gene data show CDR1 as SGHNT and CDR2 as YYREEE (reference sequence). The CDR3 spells CASSQTGSTEAFF. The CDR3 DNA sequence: TGTGCCAGCAGCCAAACAGGGAGTACTGAAGCTTTCTTT.

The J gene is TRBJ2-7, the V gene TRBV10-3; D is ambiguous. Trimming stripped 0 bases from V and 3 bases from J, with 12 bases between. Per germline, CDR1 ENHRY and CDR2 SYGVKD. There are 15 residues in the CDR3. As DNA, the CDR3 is TGTGCCATCAGTGAGTCGGTTAAACGAGACTACGAGCAGTACTTC. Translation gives CAISESVKRDYEQYF.

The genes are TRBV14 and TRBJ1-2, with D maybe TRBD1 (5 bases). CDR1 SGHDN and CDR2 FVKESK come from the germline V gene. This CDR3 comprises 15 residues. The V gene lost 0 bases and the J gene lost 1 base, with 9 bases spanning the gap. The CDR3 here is CASSQESRGNYGYTF. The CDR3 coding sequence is TGTGCCAGCAGCCAAGAGTCAAGGGGTAACTATGGCTACACCTTC.

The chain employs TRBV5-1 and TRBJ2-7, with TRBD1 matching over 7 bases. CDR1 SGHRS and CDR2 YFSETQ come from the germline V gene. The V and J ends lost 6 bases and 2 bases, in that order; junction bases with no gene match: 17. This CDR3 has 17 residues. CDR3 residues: CASNSDPRQGEPYEQYF. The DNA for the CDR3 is TGCGCCAGCAATTCCGACCCCCGACAGGGCGAACCCTACGAGCAGTACTTC.

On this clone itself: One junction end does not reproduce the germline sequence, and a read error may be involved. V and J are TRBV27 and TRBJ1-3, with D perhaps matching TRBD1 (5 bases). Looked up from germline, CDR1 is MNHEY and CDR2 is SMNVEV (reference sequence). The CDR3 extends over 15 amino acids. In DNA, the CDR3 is TGTACCAGCAGTTACAAGGGGAGGCCTGGAAACACCATATATTTT. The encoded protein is CTSSYKGRPGNTIYF.